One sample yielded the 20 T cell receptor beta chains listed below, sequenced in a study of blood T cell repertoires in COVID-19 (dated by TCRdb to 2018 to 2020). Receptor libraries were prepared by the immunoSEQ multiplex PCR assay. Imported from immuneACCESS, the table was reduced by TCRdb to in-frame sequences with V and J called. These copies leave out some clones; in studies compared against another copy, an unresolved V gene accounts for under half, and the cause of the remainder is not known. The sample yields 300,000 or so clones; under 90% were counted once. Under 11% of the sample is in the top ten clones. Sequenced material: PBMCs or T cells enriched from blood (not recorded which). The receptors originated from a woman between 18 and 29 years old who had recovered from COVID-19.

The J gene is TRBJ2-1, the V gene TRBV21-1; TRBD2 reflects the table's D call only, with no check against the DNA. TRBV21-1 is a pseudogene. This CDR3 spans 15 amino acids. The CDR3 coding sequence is TGTGCCAGCAGCAAACCCGGCGGGGGGGCCGAGGAGCAGTTCTTC. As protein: CASSKPGGGAEEQFF.

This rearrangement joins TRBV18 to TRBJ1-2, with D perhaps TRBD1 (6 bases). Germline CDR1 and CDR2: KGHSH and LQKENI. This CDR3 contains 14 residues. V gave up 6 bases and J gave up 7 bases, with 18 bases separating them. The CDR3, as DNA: TGTGCCAGCTCTGCGACAGGACCCATCGGTGGCTACACCTTC. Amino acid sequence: CASSATGPIGGYTF.

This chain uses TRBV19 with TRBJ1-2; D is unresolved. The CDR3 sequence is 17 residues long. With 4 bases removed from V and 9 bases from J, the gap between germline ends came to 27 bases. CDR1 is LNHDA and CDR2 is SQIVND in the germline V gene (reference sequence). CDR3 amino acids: CASSTPPGRVGRGSYTF. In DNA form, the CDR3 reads TGTGCCAGTAGTACCCCCCCCGGTCGGGTAGGCCGCGGGAGCTACACCTTC.

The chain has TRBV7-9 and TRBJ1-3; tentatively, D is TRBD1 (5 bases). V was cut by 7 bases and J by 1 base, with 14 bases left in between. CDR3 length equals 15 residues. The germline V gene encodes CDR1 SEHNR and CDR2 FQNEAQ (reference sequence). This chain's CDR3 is CASIPTAGSGNTIYF. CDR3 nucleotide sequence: TGTGCCAGCATCCCGACGGCAGGGTCTGGAAACACCATATATTTT.

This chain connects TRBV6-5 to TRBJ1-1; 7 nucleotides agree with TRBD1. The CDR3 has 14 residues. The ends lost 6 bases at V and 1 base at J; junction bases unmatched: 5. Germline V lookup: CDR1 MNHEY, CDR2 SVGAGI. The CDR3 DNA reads TGTGCCAGCAGGGGGGACAGAAAGAACACTGAAGCTTTCTTT. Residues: CASRGDRKNTEAFF.

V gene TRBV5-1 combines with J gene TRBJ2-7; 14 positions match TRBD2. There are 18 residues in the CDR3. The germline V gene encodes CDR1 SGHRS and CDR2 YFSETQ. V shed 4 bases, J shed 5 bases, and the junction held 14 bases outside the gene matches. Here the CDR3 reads CASSPGLAGGGFTDEQYF. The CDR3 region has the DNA TGCGCCAGCAGCCCTGGACTAGCGGGGGGCGGGTTCACCGACGAGCAGTACTTC.

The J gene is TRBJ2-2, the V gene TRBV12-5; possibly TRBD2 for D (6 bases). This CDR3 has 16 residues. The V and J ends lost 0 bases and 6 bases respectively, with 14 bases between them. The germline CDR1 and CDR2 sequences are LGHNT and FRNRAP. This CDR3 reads CASGLVLGGSAGELFF. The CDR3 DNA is TGTGCTAGTGGTTTGGTACTGGGGGGATCGGCCGGGGAGCTGTTTTTT.

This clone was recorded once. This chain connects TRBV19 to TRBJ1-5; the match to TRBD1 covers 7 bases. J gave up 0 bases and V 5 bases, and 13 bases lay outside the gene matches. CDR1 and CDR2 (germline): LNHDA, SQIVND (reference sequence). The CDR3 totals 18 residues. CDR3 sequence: CASSSRQGGTYSNQPQHF. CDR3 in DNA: TGTGCCAGTAGTTCCCGACAGGGTGGGACCTATAGCAATCAGCCCCAGCATTTT.

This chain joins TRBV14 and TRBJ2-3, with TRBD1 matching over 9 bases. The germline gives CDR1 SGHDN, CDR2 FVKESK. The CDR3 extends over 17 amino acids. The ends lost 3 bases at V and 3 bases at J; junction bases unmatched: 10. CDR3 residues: CASSHARDRVGTDTQYF. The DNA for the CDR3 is TGTGCCAGCAGCCATGCTAGGGACAGGGTCGGAACAGATACGCAGTATTTT.

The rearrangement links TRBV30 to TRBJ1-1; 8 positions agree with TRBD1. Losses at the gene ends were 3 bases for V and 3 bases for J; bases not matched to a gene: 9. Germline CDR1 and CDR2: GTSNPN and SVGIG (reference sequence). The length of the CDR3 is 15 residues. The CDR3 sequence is CAWSEWTGYHTEAFF. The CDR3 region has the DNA TGTGCCTGGAGCGAATGGACAGGGTACCACACTGAAGCTTTCTTT.

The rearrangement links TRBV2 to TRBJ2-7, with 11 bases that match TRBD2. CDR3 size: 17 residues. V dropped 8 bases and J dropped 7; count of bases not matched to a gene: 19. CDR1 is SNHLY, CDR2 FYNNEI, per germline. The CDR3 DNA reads TGTGCCAGCGAAGGAAGAAAGACTAGCGGGACCCCTGGGGAGCAGTACTTC. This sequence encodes CASEGRKTSGTPGEQYF.

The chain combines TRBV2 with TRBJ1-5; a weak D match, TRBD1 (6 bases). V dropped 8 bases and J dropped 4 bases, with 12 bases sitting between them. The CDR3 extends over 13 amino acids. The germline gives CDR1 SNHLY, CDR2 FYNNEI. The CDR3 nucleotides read TGTGCCAGCTGTATGGGACAAAATCAGCCCCAGCATTTT. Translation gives CASCMGQNQPQHF.

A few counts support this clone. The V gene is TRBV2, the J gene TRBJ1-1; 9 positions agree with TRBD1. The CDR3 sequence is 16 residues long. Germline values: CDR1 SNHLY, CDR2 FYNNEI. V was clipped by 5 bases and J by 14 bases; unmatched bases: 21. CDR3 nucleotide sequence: TGTGCCAGCAGTCGGGGACCAACAGGGGGCGCCTTTATCGGATTCTTT. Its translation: CASSRGPTGGAFIGFF.

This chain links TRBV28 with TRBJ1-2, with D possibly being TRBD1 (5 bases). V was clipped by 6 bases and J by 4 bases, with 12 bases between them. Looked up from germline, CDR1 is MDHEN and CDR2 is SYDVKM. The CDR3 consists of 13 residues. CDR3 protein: CASRRDSSYGYTF. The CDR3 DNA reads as TGTGCCAGCAGGAGAGACAGCAGCTATGGCTACACCTTC.

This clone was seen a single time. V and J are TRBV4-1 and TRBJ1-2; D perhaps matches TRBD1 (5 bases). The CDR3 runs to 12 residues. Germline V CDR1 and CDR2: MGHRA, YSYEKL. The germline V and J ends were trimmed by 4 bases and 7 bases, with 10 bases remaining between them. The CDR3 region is CASSRRGSGYTF. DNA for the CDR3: TGCGCCAGCAGCCGGAGGGGAAGTGGCTACACCTTC.

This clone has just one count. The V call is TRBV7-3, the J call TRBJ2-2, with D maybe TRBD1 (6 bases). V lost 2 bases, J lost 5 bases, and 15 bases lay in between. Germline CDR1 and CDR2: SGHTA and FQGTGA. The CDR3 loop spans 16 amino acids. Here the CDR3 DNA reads TGTGCCAGCAGCTTATATCTGGGGGCGCAAACCGGGGAGCTGTTTTTT. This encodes CASSLYLGAQTGELFF.

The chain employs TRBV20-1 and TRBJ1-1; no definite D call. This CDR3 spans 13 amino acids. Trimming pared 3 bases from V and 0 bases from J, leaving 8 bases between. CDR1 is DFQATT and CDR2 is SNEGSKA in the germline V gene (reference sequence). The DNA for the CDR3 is TGCAGTGCTAGTGGAGCGCTGAACACTGAAGCTTTCTTT. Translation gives CSASGALNTEAFF.

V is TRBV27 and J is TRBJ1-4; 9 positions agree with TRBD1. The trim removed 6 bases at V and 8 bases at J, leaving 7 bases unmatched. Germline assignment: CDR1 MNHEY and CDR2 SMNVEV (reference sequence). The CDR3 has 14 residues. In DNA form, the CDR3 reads TGTGCCAGCAGCCAGGACAGGGGAAGGGAAAAACTGTTTTTT. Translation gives CASSQDRGREKLFF.

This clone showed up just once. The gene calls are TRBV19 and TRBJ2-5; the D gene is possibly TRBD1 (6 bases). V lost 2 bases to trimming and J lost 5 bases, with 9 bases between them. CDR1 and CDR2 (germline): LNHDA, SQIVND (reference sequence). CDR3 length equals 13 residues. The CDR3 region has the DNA TGTGCCAGTAGTATAATCCAGGGGGAGACCCAGTACTTC. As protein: CASSIIQGETQYF.

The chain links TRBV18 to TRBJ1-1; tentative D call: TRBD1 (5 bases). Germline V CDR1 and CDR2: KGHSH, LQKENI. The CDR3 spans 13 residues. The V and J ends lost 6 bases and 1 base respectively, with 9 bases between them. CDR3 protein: CASSGGRNTEAFF. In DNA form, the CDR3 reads TGTGCCAGCTCTGGGGGGAGGAACACTGAAGCTTTCTTT.